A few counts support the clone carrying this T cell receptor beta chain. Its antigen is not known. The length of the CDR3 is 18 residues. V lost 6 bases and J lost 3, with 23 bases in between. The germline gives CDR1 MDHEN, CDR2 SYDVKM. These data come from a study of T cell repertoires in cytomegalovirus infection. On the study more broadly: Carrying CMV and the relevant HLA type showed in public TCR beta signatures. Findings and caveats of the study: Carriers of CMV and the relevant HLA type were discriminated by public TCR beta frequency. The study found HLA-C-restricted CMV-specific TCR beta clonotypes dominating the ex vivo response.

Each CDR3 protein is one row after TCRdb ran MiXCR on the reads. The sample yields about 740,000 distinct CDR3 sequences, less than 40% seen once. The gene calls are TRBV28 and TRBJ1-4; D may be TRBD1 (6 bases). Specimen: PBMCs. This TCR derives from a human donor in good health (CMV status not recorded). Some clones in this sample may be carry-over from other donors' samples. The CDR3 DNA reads TGTGCCAGCAGACTACCCGGGACATCCCACCGGGCTAATGAAAAACTGTTTTTT. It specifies CASRLPGTSHRANEKLFF. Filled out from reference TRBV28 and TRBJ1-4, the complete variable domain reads DVKVTQSSRYLVKRTGEKVFLECVQDMDHENMFWYRQDPGLGLRLIYFSYDVKMKEKGDIPEGYSVSREKKERFSLILESASTNQTSMYLCASRLPGTSHRANEKLFFGSGTQLSVL.